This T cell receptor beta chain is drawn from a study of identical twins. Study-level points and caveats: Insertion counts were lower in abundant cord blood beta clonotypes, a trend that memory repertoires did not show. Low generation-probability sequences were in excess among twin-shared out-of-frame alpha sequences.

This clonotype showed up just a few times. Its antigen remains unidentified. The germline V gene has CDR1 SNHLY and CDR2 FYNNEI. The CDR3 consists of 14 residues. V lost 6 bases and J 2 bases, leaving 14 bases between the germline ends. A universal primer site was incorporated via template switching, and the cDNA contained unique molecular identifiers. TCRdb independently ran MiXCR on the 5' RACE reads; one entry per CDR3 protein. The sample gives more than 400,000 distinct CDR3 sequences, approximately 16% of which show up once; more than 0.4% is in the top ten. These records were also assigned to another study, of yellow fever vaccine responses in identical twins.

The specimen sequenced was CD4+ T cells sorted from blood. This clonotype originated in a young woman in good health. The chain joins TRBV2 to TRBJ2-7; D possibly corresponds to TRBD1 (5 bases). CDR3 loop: CASRWLQGTYEQYF. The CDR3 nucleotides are TGTGCCAGCAGGTGGTTGCAGGGAACCTACGAGCAGTACTTC.